Each of the 15 T cell receptor beta chains below was sequenced from the same sample in a study of blood T cell repertoires in COVID-19. The method was immunoSEQ multiplex PCR; TCRdb's version includes in-frame clones alone and lacks a portion of them. The data show about 210,000 clones, with approximately 78% seen just once and roughly 12% held by the top ten. Source material: peripheral blood. Receptors were obtained from a woman between 40 and 50 years old with acute or convalescent COVID-19.

V is TRBV30 and J is TRBJ1-4; 9 nucleotides agree with TRBD1. Trimming removed 2 bases from V and 3 bases from J; junction bases left unmatched: 4. CDR3 length equals 15 residues. Germline CDR1 and CDR2: GTSNPN and SVGIG (reference sequence). DNA for the CDR3: TGTGCCTGGAGTAGAGGGACAGGGCCTAATGAAAAACTGTTTTTT. Translation: CAWSRGTGPNEKLFF.

The V call is TRBV29-1, the J call TRBJ1-1, with D unresolved. Germline V gene sequence: CDR1 SQVTM, CDR2 ANQGSEA. V lost 3 bases and J lost 5, with 10 bases in between. The CDR3 is 12 amino acids. In DNA form, the CDR3 reads TGCAGCGTTGATGGGAGGAGGACTGAAGCTTTCTTT. Translation gives CSVDGRRTEAFF.

This clone was observed once. This sequence joins TRBV7-9 and TRBJ2-3; 9 bases agree with TRBD2. J was trimmed by 6 bases and V by 2 bases; bases with no gene match: 3. The CDR3 totals 14 residues. Germline V gene sequence: CDR1 SEHNR, CDR2 FQNEAQ (reference sequence). DNA for the CDR3: TGTGCCAGCAGCTTAAAGCGGGAGGCGGATACGCAGTATTTT. Translating it yields CASSLKREADTQYF. Together with reference TRBV7-9 and TRBJ2-3, the CDR3 gives the full variable domain: DTGVSQNPRHKITKRGQNVTFRCDPISEHNRLYWYRQTLGQGPEFLTYFQNEAQLEKSRLLSDRFSAERPKGSFSTLEIQRTEQGDSAMYLCASSLKREADTQYFGPGTRLTVL.

The chain uses TRBV6-2 or TRBV6-3 and TRBJ2-2, with no clear D. Trimming stripped 1 base from V and 4 bases from J, with 7 bases between. Germline CDR1 is MNHEY and CDR2 is SVGEGT. The CDR3 sequence is 14 residues long. CDR3 in amino acids: CASSYLAGTGELFF. CDR3 sequence (DNA): TGTGCCAGCAGTTACTTGGCTGGCACCGGGGAGCTGTTTTTT.

V usage is TRBV27 and J usage is TRBJ2-1; a weak D match, TRBD2 (6 bases). The germline V gene has CDR1 MNHEY and CDR2 SMNVEV (reference sequence). This CDR3 spans 14 amino acids. V lost 2 bases to trimming and J lost 6 bases, with 11 bases between them. For the CDR3, the DNA is TGTGCCAGCAGTTTAAGTGGACTAACCAATGAGCAGTTCTTC. Protein product: CASSLSGLTNEQFF.

V is TRBV6-2 or TRBV6-3 and J is TRBJ2-7; TRBD2 aligns across 7 bases. V dropped 6 bases and J dropped 4; count of bases not matched to a gene: 9. In germline, CDR1 is MNHEY, CDR2 SVGEGT. This CDR3 has 14 residues. CDR3 region: CASSRDYLGYEQYF. In DNA form, the CDR3 reads TGTGCCAGCAGCCGGGACTATTTGGGGTACGAGCAGTACTTC.

This clone was observed once. This sequence joins TRBV24-1 and TRBJ2-2, with D perhaps matching TRBD2 (5 bases). There are 16 residues in the CDR3. In germline, CDR1 is KGHDR, CDR2 SFDVKD. V was clipped by 1 base and J by 5 bases, with 13 bases between them. The CDR3 DNA follows: TGTGCCACCAGTGATTTAGGCTCTGGGAGTACCGGGGAGCTGTTTTTT. Protein sequence: CATSDLGSGSTGELFF.

This clone was seen only a few times. The chain couples TRBV14 to TRBJ2-1, with 8 bases fitting TRBD2. The CDR3 consists of 16 residues. CDR1 is SGHDN, CDR2 FVKESK, per germline. J gave up 4 bases and V 1 base, and 6 bases lay outside the gene matches. The CDR3 region is CASSQVTSGGYNEQFF. The CDR3 bases are TGTGCCAGCAGCCAAGTTACTAGCGGCGGGTACAATGAGCAGTTCTTC.

The genes are TRBV6-5 and TRBJ2-3, with 8 bases that match TRBD2. The germline CDR1 and CDR2 sequences are MNHEY and SVGAGI. The V and J ends lost 6 bases and 2 bases, in that order; junction bases with no gene match: 4. The CDR3 has 14 amino acids. Here the CDR3 DNA reads TGTGCCAGCAGCCTTAGCGGGGCCACAGATACGCAGTATTTT. It translates to CASSLSGATDTQYF.

This chain connects TRBV4-3 to TRBJ2-7, with 7 bases lining up with TRBD1. The CDR3 has 16 amino acids. CDR1 and CDR2 from the germline V gene are LGHNA and YSLEER. V lost 0 bases, J lost 4 bases, and 9 bases stayed unmatched. This chain's CDR3 is CASSQDQFDRAYEQYF. CDR3 coding DNA: TGCGCCAGCAGCCAAGATCAGTTCGACAGGGCGTACGAGCAGTACTTC.

This clone has more than one count but fewer than ten. The chain links TRBV19 to TRBJ2-1, with D tentatively TRBD2 (6 bases). CDR3 size: 15 residues. Trimming shortened V by 7 bases and J by 0 bases, and 13 bases separated the two germline ends. Germline CDR1 LNHDA, CDR2 SQIVND (reference sequence). The CDR3 loop reads CASTRERSSYNEQFF. The CDR3 nucleotides are TGTGCCAGTACCCGGGAGCGGAGCTCCTACAATGAGCAGTTCTTC.

J is TRBJ2-3 and V is TRBV20-1; tentative D call: TRBD2 (6 bases). CDR3 length: 15 residues. CDR1 is DFQATT and CDR2 is SNEGSKA in the germline V gene (reference sequence). V lost 3 bases to trimming and J lost 2 bases, with 15 bases between them. The CDR3 DNA follows: TGCAGTGCTAGTTCTAGCGCCCTCCACACAGATACGCAGTATTTT. Amino acids: CSASSSALHTDTQYF.

This clone was seen just once. The chain joins TRBV4-1 to TRBJ2-7; 7 nucleotides line up with TRBD1. The ends lost 1 base at V and 6 bases at J; junction bases unmatched: 12. Germline loops: CDR1 MGHRA, CDR2 YSYEKL. This CDR3 contains 16 residues. The CDR3 here is CASSQVTGVKGSEQYF. The DNA of the CDR3 is TGCGCCAGCAGCCAAGTAACAGGGGTAAAGGGTAGCGAGCAGTACTTC.

The chain combines TRBV12-3 or TRBV12-4 with TRBJ1-2; no clear D gene. The CDR3 spans 12 residues. Trimming took off 5 bases at V and 3 bases at J, with 7 bases between the two ends. CDR3 bases: TGTGCCAGCAGTCCAGAGGACTATGGCTACACCTTC. Translating gives CASSPEDYGYTF.

This clone was seen once. The V and J genes are TRBV29-1 and TRBJ2-7, with 7 positions matching TRBD1. This CDR3 spans 14 amino acids. The V and J ends lost 6 bases and 0 bases, in that order; junction bases with no gene match: 8. CDR1 is SQVTM and CDR2 is ANQGSEA in the germline V gene. The CDR3 protein is CSVARGIGSYEQYF. CDR3 in DNA: TGCAGCGTCGCCAGGGGGATCGGCTCCTACGAGCAGTACTTC.